The clone carrying this T cell receptor (beta chain) was detected many times. Germline V gives CDR1 MNHEY, CDR2 SVGEGT. The CDR3 is 15 residues long. V lost 6 bases, J lost 7 bases, and 7 bases stayed unmatched. This record comes from a study of response to subunit inactivated influenza vaccine. TCRdb re-called the RT-PCR reads through MiXCR, storing one row per CDR3 protein. The sample carries some 570,000 distinct CDR3 sequences, 10% to 12% recorded once. The same sample was also used in a study of T cells expressing NK-cell markers. From that paper: With UMIs, 5'RACE template switching was used to make TCR beta cDNA. Seven HCMV-seropositive donors and one seronegative donor made up the eight sequenced donors. Five or six donors carried dominant NKG2C+ clonotypes that made up roughly 1.0-7.0% of their CD8+ T cells. Leadership of the CD3+CD56-NKG2C+ fraction also belonged to these clonotypes in a few donors.

This chain joins TRBV6-2 or TRBV6-3 and TRBJ2-1; 12 bases fit TRBD2. The source was PBMCs from blood, collected on the day of vaccination. This receptor was obtained from a man aged 50-60 years who received an inactivated influenza vaccine. The CDR3 here is CASRNLAGGPNEQFF. For the CDR3, the DNA is TGTGCCAGCAGAAATCTAGCGGGGGGGCCGAATGAGCAGTTCTTC.